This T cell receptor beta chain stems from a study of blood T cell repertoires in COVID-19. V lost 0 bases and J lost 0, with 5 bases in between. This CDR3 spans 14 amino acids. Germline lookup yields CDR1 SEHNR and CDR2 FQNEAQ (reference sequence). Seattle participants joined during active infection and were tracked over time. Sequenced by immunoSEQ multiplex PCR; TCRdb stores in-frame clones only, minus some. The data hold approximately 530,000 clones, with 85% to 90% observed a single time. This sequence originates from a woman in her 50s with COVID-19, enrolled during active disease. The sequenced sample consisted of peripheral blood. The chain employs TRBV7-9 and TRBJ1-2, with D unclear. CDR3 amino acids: CASSLAAANYGYTF. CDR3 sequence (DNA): TGTGCCAGCAGCTTAGCTGCAGCTAACTATGGCTACACCTTC.